This T cell receptor (beta chain) was documented in a study of human T cells and chemical hapten exposure. This clonotype was observed many times. The antigen remains unidentified. Trimming shortened V by 2 bases and J by 4 bases, and 11 bases separated the two germline ends. From germline, CDR1 is SEHNR and CDR2 FQNEAQ (reference sequence). The CDR3 length is 14 residues. TCRdb reprocessed the RACE reads with MiXCR, giving one entry per CDR3 protein. The data contain 100,000 to 150,000 distinct CDR3 sequences, roughly 12% of them singletons. Time point specified: pre-sensitization, week 0. The treatment is: therapeutic diphenylcyclopropenone sensitization with weekly scalp DPC. Study-wide results and limits: The count of PT1 expanded TCRs correlated positively with patch test score.

The receptor was isolated from a woman between 18 and 29 years old with alopecia areata. Some clones in this sample may be carry-over from other donors' samples. The sequences come from whole blood, collected in connection with sensitization to the hapten diphenylcyclopropenone (DPC). J is TRBJ1-1 and V is TRBV7-9, with D unclear. The CDR3 DNA sequence: TGTGCCAGCAGCTTAATTGTTCCGGGCACTGAAGCTTTCTTT. This translates into CASSLIVPGTEAFF.